This T cell receptor beta chain comes out of a study of T cell responses to AZD1222 COVID-19 vaccine. Germline V gene data show CDR1 as MNHNY and CDR2 as SVGAGI (reference sequence). V shed 2 bases and J shed 10 bases, with 15 bases lying between them. The CDR3 totals 15 residues. This table comes from immunoSEQ multiplex PCR, and its TCRdb copy is limited to in-frame clones, with some not included. The table records 80,000 or so clones, around four fifths of them present only once. The specimen comprised peripheral blood, sampled on day 0 of AZD1222 vaccination. The chain is built from TRBV6-6 and TRBJ1-6; D is perhaps TRBD1 (6 bases). The receptor comes from an adult in good health. The CDR3 region is CASSYPYRAGSPLHF. CDR3 DNA: TGTGCCAGCAGTTACCCCTACAGGGCCGGCTCACCCCTCCACTTT.